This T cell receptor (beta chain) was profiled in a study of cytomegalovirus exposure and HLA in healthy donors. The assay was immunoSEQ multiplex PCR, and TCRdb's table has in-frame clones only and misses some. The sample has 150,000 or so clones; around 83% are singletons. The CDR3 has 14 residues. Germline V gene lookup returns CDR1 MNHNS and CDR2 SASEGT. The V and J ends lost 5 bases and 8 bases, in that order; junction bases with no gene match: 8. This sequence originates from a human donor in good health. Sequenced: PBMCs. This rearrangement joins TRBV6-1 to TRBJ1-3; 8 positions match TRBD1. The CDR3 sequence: CASSPRTGRDTIYF. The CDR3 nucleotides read TGTGCCAGCAGTCCCCGGACAGGGAGAGACACCATATATTTT.